This passage covers 25 T cell receptor beta chains from one sample sequenced in a study of T cell responses to AZD1222 COVID-19 vaccine. Clones were read by immunoSEQ multiplex PCR, and TCRdb kept only the in-frame ones, dropping some. Of some 66,000 clones detected, approximately 90% appear once; the ten largest clones hold about 28%. This specimen consisted of peripheral blood, obtained 28 days after the second AZD1222 dose. The receptors derive from an adult who received the AZD1222 COVID-19 vaccine.

This clone was seen just once. The chain is built from TRBV19 and TRBJ1-3; TRBD1 might be the D (5 bases). The CDR3 is made up of 15 amino acids. Germline loops: CDR1 LNHDA, CDR2 SQIVND (reference sequence). Deletions cut 6 bases from V and 1 base from J, with 13 bases between. CDR3 loop: CASRPMQGSGNTIYF. DNA of the CDR3: TGTGCCAGTAGGCCAATGCAGGGTTCTGGAAACACCATATATTTT. The full variable domain, rest sourced from reference TRBV19 and TRBJ1-3, is DGGITQSPKYLFRKEGQNVTLSCEQNLNHDAMYWYRQDPGQGLRLIYYSQIVNDFQKGDIAEGYSVSREKKESFPLTVTSAQKNPTAFYLCASRPMQGSGNTIYFGEGSWLTVV.

Here the CDR3 DNA reads TGCAGTGCTAGTGCCGACTCCGGGACTAGCGGCTACAATGAGCAGTTCTTC. This encodes CSASADSGTSGYNEQFF. The chain carries TRBV20-1 and TRBJ2-1; 11 bases map to TRBD2. The CDR3 sequence is 17 residues long. J was trimmed by 3 bases and V by 3 bases; bases with no gene match: 10. Looked up from germline, CDR1 is DFQATT and CDR2 is SNEGSKA (reference sequence).

The V gene is TRBV4-2, the J gene TRBJ1-2, with D unresolved. Per the germline V gene, CDR1 is LGHNA and CDR2 is YNFKEQ. With 1 base removed from V and 4 bases from J, the gap between germline ends came to 19 bases. The CDR3 totals 17 residues. The CDR3 protein is CASSQAQSMGEPYGYTF. CDR3 sequence (DNA): TGTGCCAGCAGCCAAGCCCAATCAATGGGCGAGCCCTATGGCTACACCTTC.

The rearrangement links TRBV7-2 to TRBJ2-7; weak D call: TRBD1 (6 bases). V dropped 4 bases and J dropped 1 base, with 17 bases sitting between them. The CDR3 contains 16 residues. CDR1 is SGHTA, CDR2 FQGNSA, per germline. This chain's CDR3 is CASSSLGAANSYEQYF. Here the CDR3 DNA reads TGTGCCAGCAGCTCCTTGGGGGCGGCTAATTCCTACGAGCAGTACTTC.

The chain carries TRBV4-2 and TRBJ2-1; the match to TRBD2 covers 11 bases. This CDR3 region has 21 residues. The germline V gene has CDR1 LGHNA and CDR2 YNFKEQ. V shed 0 bases, J shed 7 bases, and the junction held 20 bases outside the gene matches. CDR3 nucleotides: TGTGCCAGCAGCCAAGAGGGCGGGGCAGGGTCATGGGCTAGCGGGAGGAATGAGCAGTTCTTC. Translated: CASSQEGGAGSWASGRNEQFF.

There are a few counts of this clone. The chain is built from TRBV7-9 and TRBJ2-2; TRBD2 aligns across 14 bases. Germline values: CDR1 SEHNR, CDR2 FQNEAQ (reference sequence). This CDR3 spans 16 amino acids. V lost 5 bases to trimming and J lost 4 bases; unmatched junction nucleotides: 3. In nucleotides, the CDR3 is TGTGCCAGCAGCGGCGGACTAGCGGGAGGCACCGGGGAGCTGTTTTTT. This sequence encodes CASSGGLAGGTGELFF. Complete variable domain (other parts from reference TRBV7-9 and TRBJ2-2): DTGVSQNPRHKITKRGQNVTFRCDPISEHNRLYWYRQTLGQGPEFLTYFQNEAQLEKSRLLSDRFSAERPKGSFSTLEIQRTEQGDSAMYLCASSGGLAGGTGELFFGEGSRLTVL.

The J gene is TRBJ2-7, the V gene TRBV12-3 or TRBV12-4; D is perhaps TRBD1 (6 bases). CDR3 length: 13 residues. The germline V and J ends were trimmed by 6 bases and 2 bases, with 11 bases remaining between them. CDR3 DNA: TGTGCCAGCAGCCTCGACAGGACCTACGAGCAGTACTTC. Translation: CASSLDRTYEQYF.

J is TRBJ2-3 and V is TRBV9; 8 bases align to TRBD2. Trimming took 4 bases from V and 0 from J; bases not matched to a gene: 4. The CDR3 totals 15 residues. Germline loops: CDR1 SGDLS, CDR2 YYNGEE. The CDR3 loop reads CASSPASGSTDTQYF. The CDR3 nucleotides are TGTGCCAGCAGCCCCGCTAGCGGGAGCACAGATACGCAGTATTTT.

This chain links TRBV7-3 with TRBJ2-2; possibly TRBD2 for D (6 bases). V was pared by 6 bases and J by 5 bases, with 13 bases between. This CDR3 contains 14 residues. Germline values: CDR1 SGHTA, CDR2 FQGTGA. CDR3 residues: CASRAGPYTGELFF. In DNA, the CDR3 is TGTGCCAGCAGGGCGGGACCCTATACCGGGGAGCTGTTTTTT.

The chain couples TRBV6-5 to TRBJ2-1; 10 bases line up with TRBD2. Germline V gives CDR1 MNHEY, CDR2 SVGAGI. The V segment lost 5 bases and the J segment 2 bases; nucleotides outside the gene matches: 3. CDR3 length equals 15 residues. CDR3 bases: TGTGCCAGCAGTAAACTAGCGGGACCCTACAATGAGCAGTTCTTC. It specifies CASSKLAGPYNEQFF.

This clone was found once. The J gene is TRBJ2-2, the V gene TRBV29-1, with TRBD1 matching over 11 bases. Germline CDR1 and CDR2: SQVTM and ANQGSEA. This CDR3 has 15 amino acids. Unmatched junction bases numbered 4, after V lost 7 bases and J lost 0 bases. The CDR3, as DNA: TGCAGCGCCGGGACAGGGGGAACGAACACCGGGGAGCTGTTTTTT. Its translation: CSAGTGGTNTGELFF.

This clone was found once. The chain employs TRBV19 and TRBJ2-5, with TRBD2 matching 8 bases. J was trimmed by 2 bases and V by 7 bases; bases with no gene match: 3. Germline V gene data show CDR1 as LNHDA and CDR2 as SQIVND (reference sequence). CDR3 length equals 13 residues. Here the CDR3 DNA reads TGTGCCAGTAACGGCGGGAGGCAAGAGACCCAGTACTTC. This sequence encodes CASNGGRQETQYF. Filled out from reference TRBV19 and TRBJ2-5, the complete variable domain reads DGGITQSPKYLFRKEGQNVTLSCEQNLNHDAMYWYRQDPGQGLRLIYYSQIVNDFQKGDIAEGYSVSREKKESFPLTVTSAQKNPTAFYLCASNGGRQETQYFGPGTRLLVL.

The chain has TRBV5-5 and TRBJ2-4; D call uncertain. CDR1 SGHKS and CDR2 YYEKEE come from the germline V gene (reference sequence). The CDR3 consists of 12 residues. Trimming removed 1 base from V and 5 bases from J, with 4 bases in between. The CDR3 bases are TGTGCCAGCAGCTTGTTGGAAAACATTCAGTACTTC. It specifies CASSLLENIQYF.

V and J are TRBV29-1 and TRBJ1-5; TRBD1 is a possible D gene (5 bases). Germline values: CDR1 SQVTM, CDR2 ANQGSEA. The CDR3 covers 13 residues. Between the trimmed V and J ends, which lost 4 bases and 5 bases, there was a span of 12 bases. This CDR3 reads CSVGGPPDQPQHF. CDR3 nucleotides: TGCAGCGTTGGGGGACCGCCAGATCAGCCCCAGCATTTT.

The table lists this clone with many counts. The chain has TRBV7-9 and TRBJ2-1; D is undetermined. The germline V gene encodes CDR1 SEHNR and CDR2 FQNEAQ (reference sequence). V lost 2 bases and J lost 7, with 6 bases in between. The length of the CDR3 is 12 residues. The CDR3 DNA reads as TGTGCCAGCAGCTTATCTGGGAATGAGCAGTTCTTC. This sequence encodes CASSLSGNEQFF.

This rearrangement joins TRBV30 to TRBJ1-2, with D perhaps TRBD1 (6 bases). The length of the CDR3 is 11 residues. The germline V gene encodes CDR1 GTSNPN and CDR2 SVGIG (reference sequence). Trimming left V 5 bases short and J 5 bases short, with 9 bases between. The CDR3, as DNA: TGTGCCTGGCAGGGGCTTTATGGCTACACCTTC. Encoded protein: CAWQGLYGYTF.

This clone occurred a few times. This sequence joins TRBV11-3 and TRBJ1-5; D remains ambiguous. Per the germline V gene, CDR1 is SGHNT and CDR2 is YENEEA. CDR3 length: 13 residues. V gave up 3 bases and J gave up 8 bases, with 11 bases separating them. The CDR3 DNA sequence: TGTGCCAGCAGCTTTAATTCCCTGGAGCCCCAGCATTTT. It codes for CASSFNSLEPQHF.

V gene TRBV28 combines with J gene TRBJ2-5; D is ambiguous. This CDR3 spans 12 amino acids. Trimming removed 4 bases at V and 2 bases at J, with 5 bases between. Germline CDR1 and CDR2: MDHEN and SYDVKM. DNA of the CDR3: TGTGCCAGCAGTTCCCTACAAGAGACCCAGTACTTC. Encoded protein: CASSSLQETQYF.

This sequence joins TRBV19 and TRBJ2-1, with D maybe TRBD1 (5 bases). The germline V gene has CDR1 LNHDA and CDR2 SQIVND (reference sequence). The CDR3 covers 15 residues. The V end was cut by 7 bases, the J end by 4 bases, with 17 bases between. Written as DNA, the CDR3 is TGTGCCAGTACCCTAAACCGACAGTTATACAATGAGCAGTTCTTC. Translated, it gives CASTLNRQLYNEQFF. The full variable domain, in which reference TRBV19 and TRBJ2-1 provide the parts outside the CDR3, is DGGITQSPKYLFRKEGQNVTLSCEQNLNHDAMYWYRQDPGQGLRLIYYSQIVNDFQKGDIAEGYSVSREKKESFPLTVTSAQKNPTAFYLCASTLNRQLYNEQFFGPGTRLTVL.

This chain links TRBV5-1 with TRBJ2-7; D is possibly TRBD1 (5 bases). V lost 0 bases to trimming and J lost 6 bases, with 13 bases between them. Per the germline V gene, CDR1 is SGHRS and CDR2 is YFSETQ. CDR3 length equals 14 residues. The CDR3 DNA follows: TGCGCCAGCAGCTTGGGTAGCAGGGTAGGCGAGCAGTACTTC. It yields the protein CASSLGSRVGEQYF.

V gene TRBV19 combines with J gene TRBJ1-2; 11 bases map to TRBD1. Germline V gives CDR1 LNHDA, CDR2 SQIVND (reference sequence). The CDR3 spans 15 residues. The V gene end was trimmed by 6 bases and the J gene end by 8 bases; junction bases not matched to a gene: 11. The DNA for the CDR3 is TGTGCCAGTAGACTAGACCGGGACAGGGGGATGGGCTACACCTTC. This encodes CASRLDRDRGMGYTF.

The J gene is TRBJ2-1, the V gene TRBV19; TRBD2 matches 11 bases. V lost 9 bases, J lost 12 bases, and 4 bases stayed unmatched. The CDR3 totals 11 residues. Per the germline V gene, CDR1 is LNHDA and CDR2 is SQIVND (reference sequence). In DNA, the CDR3 is TGTGCCAGCGGGACTAGCGGAATGCAGTTCTTC. This translates into CASGTSGMQFF.

V usage is TRBV5-1 and J usage is TRBJ2-4, with D perhaps matching TRBD2 (7 bases). The CDR3 consists of 16 residues. CDR1 and CDR2 (germline): SGHRS, YFSETQ. Trimming stripped 4 bases from V and 6 bases from J, with 20 bases between. The CDR3, as DNA: TGCGCCAGCAGCCTTGGACTCGCTAGGGGGGGAAACATTCAGTACTTC. This translates into CASSLGLARGGNIQYF.

V and J are TRBV10-3 and TRBJ2-2; the D call may be TRBD1 or TRBD2 (5 bases each). Germline V gene sequence: CDR1 ENHRY, CDR2 SYGVKD. V lost 8 bases and J 6 bases, leaving 22 bases between the germline ends. The CDR3 has 16 amino acids. This CDR3 reads CAIGRPGRGRAGELFF. The CDR3 DNA sequence: TGTGCCATCGGCCGACCGGGACGGGGAAGGGCCGGGGAGCTGTTTTTT.

The chain is built from TRBV4-3 and TRBJ1-4, with D unclear. CDR3 size: 15 residues. V lost 3 bases to trimming and J lost 0 bases, with 8 bases between them. Germline V gene sequence: CDR1 LGHNA, CDR2 YSLEER. DNA of the CDR3: TGCGCCAGCAGCCACAAAAAGACAACTAATGAAAAACTGTTTTTT. This sequence encodes CASSHKKTTNEKLFF.